The T cell receptor beta chain described here comes from a study of T cell responses to AZD1222 COVID-19 vaccine. Only in-frame clones appear in the TCRdb table, and some are missing; sequencing was by immunoSEQ multiplex PCR. The data show 100,000 to 150,000 clones, over 75% seen once. The receptor was isolated from an adult in good health. This material consisted of peripheral blood, taken on day 0 of AZD1222 vaccination.

The CDR3 bases are TGTGCCAGCAGTTTCTGGGACCCCCTTGGGGGGAACACTGAAGCTTTCTTT. Translating it yields CASSFWDPLGGNTEAFF. The V gene is TRBV28, the J gene TRBJ1-1; weak D call: TRBD1 (5 bases). The CDR3 has 17 residues. Germline-derived CDR1 and CDR2 are MDHEN and SYDVKM. V shed 3 bases and J shed 1 base, with 18 bases lying between them.